This T cell receptor beta chain was documented in a study of response to subunit inactivated influenza vaccine (dated by TCRdb to the late 2010s). With regard to the full study: Deep quantitative profiling of the T cell receptor repertoire was used in the study to follow responses to a trivalent subunit inactivated influenza vaccine.

Ten or more counts support this clonotype. Its antigen is not yet known. Per-nucleotide qualities are absent, and no much larger clonotype sits a single base away. Library prep was done by RT-PCR. Sequencing was performed on an Illumina HiSeq 2500. The public sequencing data were trimmed at Q25 with fastp and processed into clonotypes with MiXCR by TCRdb, which kept only in-frame beta chains. When rows share a CDR3 protein, they turn into one entry using the most common DNA and genes. This sample comprises about 520,000 distinct CDR3 sequences, about 25% of them detected only once. The top ten hold 1.5% to 2% of the sample. Sequences DFQATT (CDR1) and SNEGSKA (CDR2) are obtained from the germline V gene (reference sequence). From its cysteine to its phenylalanine, the CDR3 spans 14 amino acids. Here the CDR3 DNA is all that survives: 42 bases in frame from base 1. Summary of the overall study and its limitations: The authors suggested that each seasonal influenza vaccination may recruit only a limited number of new T cells.

The TCR sequence derives from a man aged 50 or older who received an inactivated influenza vaccine. Donor details come from another sample of the same person, matched by shared clones. This material consisted of CD4+ T cells sorted from PBMCs, taken 5 days after vaccination. The chain uses TRBV20-1 and TRBJ2-1, with 12 bases in between that match TRBD2. The CDR3 has the sequence CRPTSGGFEDEQFF. The nucleotide sequence is TGCAGGCCGACTAGCGGGGGCTTTGAGGATGAGCAGTTCTTC.